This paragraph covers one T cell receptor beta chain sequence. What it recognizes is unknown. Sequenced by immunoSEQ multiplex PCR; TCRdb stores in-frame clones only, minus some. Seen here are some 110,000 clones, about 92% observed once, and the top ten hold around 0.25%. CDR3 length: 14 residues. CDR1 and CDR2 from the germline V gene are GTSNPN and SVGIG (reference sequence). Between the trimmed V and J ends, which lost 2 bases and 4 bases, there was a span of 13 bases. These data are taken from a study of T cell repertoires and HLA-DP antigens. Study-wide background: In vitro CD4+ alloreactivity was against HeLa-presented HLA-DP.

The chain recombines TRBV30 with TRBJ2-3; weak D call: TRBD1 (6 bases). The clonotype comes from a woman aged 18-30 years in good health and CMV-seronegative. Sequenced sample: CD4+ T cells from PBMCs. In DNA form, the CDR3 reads TGTGCCTGGAGTAAAGGGGGTGAGGCAGATACGCAGTATTTT. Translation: CAWSKGGEADTQYF.